The 10 T cell receptor beta chains below all came from one sample that was sequenced in a study of T cells after yellow fever vaccination. Using its own MiXCR run on the 5' RACE reads, TCRdb lists one record per CDR3 protein. This sample has some 300,000 distinct CDR3 sequences, with 3.6% found just once. This material consisted of PBMCs, taken on the day of the yellow fever booster vaccination. The receptor set was obtained from a man aged 18-30 years who received the YFV17D yellow fever vaccine.

DNA of the CDR3: TGTGCCAGCTACCGCCGGGACTATGGCTACACCTTC. This gives the protein CASYRRDYGYTF. The rearrangement uses TRBV12-3 or TRBV12-4 and TRBJ1-2; no firm D call. The CDR3 loop spans 12 amino acids. Trimming pared 8 bases from V and 3 bases from J, leaving 10 bases between.

At least ten counts were recorded for this clonotype. This sequence joins TRBV27 and TRBJ2-3; TRBD2 agrees at 14 bases. With V trimmed by 8 bases and J by 6 bases, 4 bases remained unmatched. CDR1 is MNHEY and CDR2 is SMNVEV in the germline V gene (reference sequence). The CDR3 consists of 14 residues. The CDR3 region is CASRLAGGRDTQYF. The CDR3 DNA sequence: TGTGCCAGCCGACTAGCGGGAGGGCGTGATACGCAGTATTTT.

This clonotype was seen many times. The rearrangement joins TRBV4-1 to TRBJ1-5; the D is unclear. Trimming removed 5 bases from V and 0 bases from J, with 11 bases in between. CDR3 length: 15 residues. Per the germline V gene, CDR1 is MGHRA and CDR2 is YSYEKL. As DNA, the CDR3 is TGCGCCAGCAGCGAGCGACACGTTAGCAATCAGCCCCAGCATTTT. Protein: CASSERHVSNQPQHF.

There are many counts of this clonotype. The chain combines TRBV18 with TRBJ2-5; D gene unclear. The germline gives CDR1 KGHSH, CDR2 LQKENI. This CDR3 is 15 amino acids long. Trimming pared 1 base from V and 5 bases from J, leaving 14 bases between. As DNA, the CDR3 is TGTGCCAGCTCACCACAACACGAGAGAGCGGAGACCCAGTACTTC. Encoded protein: CASSPQHERAETQYF. The full variable domain, rest sourced from reference TRBV18 and TRBJ2-5, is NAGVMQNPRHLVRRRGQEARLRCSPMKGHSHVYWYRQLPEEGLKFMVYLQKENIIDESGMPKERFSAEFPKEGPSILRIQQVVRGDSAAYFCASSPQHERAETQYFGPGTRLLVL.

The chain joins TRBV7-8 to TRBJ2-1; 8 nucleotides line up with TRBD1. There are 15 residues in the CDR3. Trimming removed 5 bases from V and 4 bases from J; junction bases left unmatched: 7. The germline V gene encodes CDR1 SGHVS and CDR2 FQNEAQ. The CDR3 DNA is TGTGCCAGCAGCGACGGACAGGGACAGTACAATGAGCAGTTCTTC. The encoded protein is CASSDGQGQYNEQFF.

The chain has TRBV10-3 and TRBJ2-1; D is undetermined. This CDR3 has 14 amino acids. Germline assignment: CDR1 ENHRY and CDR2 SYGVKD. V lost 0 bases and J lost 0, with 3 bases in between. CDR3 sequence: CAISESTSYNEQFF. The CDR3 coding sequence is TGTGCCATCAGTGAGTCAACCTCCTACAATGAGCAGTTCTTC.

In its sample, this clonotype was seen many times. The chain combines TRBV2 with TRBJ1-5; D ambiguous. Germline V lookup: CDR1 SNHLY, CDR2 FYNNEI. The CDR3 is 16 amino acids. Trimming took off 2 bases at V and 2 bases at J, with 13 bases between the two ends. The CDR3 spells CASSEIEWEGNQPQHF. The CDR3 region has the DNA TGTGCCAGCAGTGAAATTGAATGGGAGGGCAATCAGCCCCAGCATTTT.

The chain is built from TRBV19 and TRBJ1-2; D ambiguous. The germline CDR1 and CDR2 sequences are LNHDA and SQIVND (reference sequence). The length of the CDR3 is 11 residues. Trimming took off 4 bases at V and 8 bases at J, with 8 bases between the two ends. CDR3 bases: TGTGCCAGTAGTACCGGGGTGGGCTACACCTTC. Translating it yields CASSTGVGYTF.

The gene calls are TRBV4-2 and TRBJ1-5; 8 nucleotides agree with TRBD1. The CDR3 consists of 16 residues. Germline lookup yields CDR1 LGHNA and CDR2 YNFKEQ. Germline trimming cut 0 bases from V and 5 bases from J; bases unmatched to any gene: 6. The CDR3 loop reads CASSQDQGAGYQPQHF. The DNA for the CDR3 is TGTGCCAGCAGCCAAGACCAGGGGGCCGGTTATCAGCCCCAGCATTTT.

This clonotype appeared many times. The CDR3 loop reads CASSLGDRDTEAFF. The CDR3 region has the DNA TGTGCCAGCAGCTTGGGAGACAGGGACACTGAAGCTTTCTTT. The chain links TRBV5-4 to TRBJ1-1; 7 positions agree with TRBD1. Germline loops: CDR1 SGHNT, CDR2 YYREEE (reference sequence). Trimming cost V 0 bases and J 3 bases; bases outside gene matches: 2. This CDR3 contains 14 residues.